This TCR beta chain was captured by sequencing in a study of shared clonotypes between healthy human individuals. As for the study in general: The donor pool was made up of a couple of women and a few men aged 18 to 49. Study-wide results and limits: Generation probability values for non-shared clonotypes were lower than those for clonotypes shared by all four donors. Some naive CD4 clonotypes, around 4.7%, turned up in common across a handful of donors.

Regarding this clone: Its antigen is unknown.

The CDR3 has 15 amino acids. With V trimmed by 3 bases and J by 7 bases, 7 bases remained unmatched. Germline CDR1 is SGHDT and CDR2 is YYEEEE. Measured with immunoSEQ multiplex PCR; TCRdb has only the in-frame clones, and not every one. The sample contains under 2,500,000 clones, under 97% of which appear only once. The split of CD4+ cells yielded CD45RA+ naive and CD45RA-negative memory subsets. V usage is TRBV5-6 and J usage is TRBJ1-6, with 7 bases matching TRBD1. This TCR was sampled from a man aged 18 to 30 in good health. Sequencing input: naive CD4+ T cells sorted from blood. Indicated subset: CD45RA+ positively selected. The CDR3 DNA sequence: TGTGCCAGCAGCTCACGAGACAGGGTAAATTCACCCCTCCACTTT. It translates to CASSSRDRVNSPLHF. The whole variable domain, filled in from reference TRBV5-6 and TRBJ1-6, reads DAGVTQSPTHLIKTRGQQVTLRCSPKSGHDTVSWYQQALGQGPQFIFQYYEEEERQRGNFPDRFSGHQFPNYSSELNVNALLLGDSALYLCASSSRDRVNSPLHFGNGTRLTVT.